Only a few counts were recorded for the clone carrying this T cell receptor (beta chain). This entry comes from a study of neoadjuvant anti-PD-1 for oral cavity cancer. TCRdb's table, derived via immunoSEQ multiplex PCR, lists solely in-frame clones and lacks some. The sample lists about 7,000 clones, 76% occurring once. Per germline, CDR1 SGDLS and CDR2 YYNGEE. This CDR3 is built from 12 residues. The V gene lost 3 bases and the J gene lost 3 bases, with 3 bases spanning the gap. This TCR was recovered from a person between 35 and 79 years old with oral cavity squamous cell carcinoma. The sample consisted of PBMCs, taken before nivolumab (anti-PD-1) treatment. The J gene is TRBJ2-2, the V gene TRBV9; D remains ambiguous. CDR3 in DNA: TGTGCCAGCAGCGCGTACACCGGGGAGCTGTTTTTT. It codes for CASSAYTGELFF.